This T cell receptor (beta chain) was identified in a study of post-analysis software for immune sequencing data. Every TCR beta cDNA library bore unique molecular identifiers. TCRdb re-called the PCR reads with MiXCR, one entry per CDR3 protein. The data contain approximately 260,000 distinct CDR3 sequences, just over 35% of them singletons. This clonotype was detected a few times. Its antigen is undetermined. This CDR3 region has 16 residues. Findings and caveats of the study: Multiple sclerosis patients showed significantly lower normalized Chao1 diversity than controls did. Elevated frequency relative to controls characterized roughly five TRBV segments in patients, TRBV5-6, TRBV5-1 and TRBV20-1 among them.

Sequences were obtained from blood. The chain has TRBV21-1 and TRBJ2-2; TRBD2 reflects the table's D call only, with no check against the DNA. TRBV21-1 is tagged as a pseudogene. The clonotype originates from a girl between 5 and 17 years old with multiple sclerosis. This CDR3 is CASSNNTGPRRGELFF. As DNA, the CDR3 is TGTGCCAGCAGCAATAATACAGGGCCCCGACGCGGGGAGCTGTTTTTT.